The clone carrying this TCR beta chain has just a few counts. MiXCR, run by TCRdb on the RT-PCR reads, gives a single entry per CDR3 protein. The repertoire consists of hundreds of thousands of distinct CDR3 sequences, with about 11% occurring once and the leading ten covering 9.5% to 12%. The sample originates from a study of response to subunit inactivated influenza vaccine. Germline CDR1 is GTSNPN and CDR2 is SVGIG (reference sequence). Between the trimmed V and J ends, which lost 2 bases and 7 bases, there was a span of 9 bases. The CDR3 loop spans 13 amino acids. The data also belong to a second study, concerning T cells expressing NK-cell markers. From that paper: Scientists made TCR beta cDNA using 5'RACE template switching with UMIs. Several of the experiments relied on an anti-gamma-delta TCR antibody so that only alpha-beta TCR T cells were sorted. In a handful of donors, these clonotypes also led the CD3+CD56-NKG2C+ fraction. Whether expanded NKG2C+ T cell clones were HCMV specific stayed uncertain.

This specimen was PBMCs from blood, taken on the day of vaccination. This clonotype was sampled from a man aged 50 to 59 who received an inactivated influenza vaccine. The chain links TRBV30 to TRBJ1-6, with D unresolved. The CDR3 loop reads CAWSTGTNSPLHF. DNA of the CDR3: TGTGCCTGGAGTACCGGCACCAATTCACCCCTCCACTTT. Together with reference TRBV30 and TRBJ1-6, the CDR3 gives the full variable domain: SQTIHQWPATLVQPVGSPLSLECTVEGTSNPNLYWYRQAAGRGLQLLFYSVGIGQISSEVPQNLSASRPQDRQFILSSKKLLLSDSGFYLCAWSTGTNSPLHFGNGTRLTVT.